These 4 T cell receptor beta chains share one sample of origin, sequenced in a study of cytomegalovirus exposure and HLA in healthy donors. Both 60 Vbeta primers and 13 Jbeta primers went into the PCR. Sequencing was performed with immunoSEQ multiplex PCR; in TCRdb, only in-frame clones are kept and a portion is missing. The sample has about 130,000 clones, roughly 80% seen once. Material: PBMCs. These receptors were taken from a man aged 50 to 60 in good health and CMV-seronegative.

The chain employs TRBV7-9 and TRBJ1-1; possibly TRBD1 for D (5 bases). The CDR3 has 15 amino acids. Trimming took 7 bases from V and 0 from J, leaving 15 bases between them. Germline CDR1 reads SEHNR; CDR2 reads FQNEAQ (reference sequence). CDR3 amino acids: CASNAIRGMNTEAFF. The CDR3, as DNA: TGTGCCAGCAACGCTATACGGGGGATGAACACTGAAGCTTTCTTT.

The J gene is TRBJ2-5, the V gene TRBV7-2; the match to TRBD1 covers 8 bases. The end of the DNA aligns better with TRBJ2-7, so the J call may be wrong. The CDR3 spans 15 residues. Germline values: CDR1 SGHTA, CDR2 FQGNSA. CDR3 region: CASSLGQGSTYEQYF. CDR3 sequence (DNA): TGTGCCAGCAGCTTAGGACAGGGGTCAACCTACGAGCAGTACTTC.

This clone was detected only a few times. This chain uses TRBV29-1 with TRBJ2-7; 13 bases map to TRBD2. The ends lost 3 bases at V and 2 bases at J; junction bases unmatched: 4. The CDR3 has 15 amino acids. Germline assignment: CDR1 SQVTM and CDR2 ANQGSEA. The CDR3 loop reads CSVDPGTSGTYEQYF. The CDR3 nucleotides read TGCAGCGTTGATCCCGGGACTAGCGGGACCTACGAGCAGTACTTC.

This CDR3 is CASSLRTSGRAQETQYF. The CDR3 region has the DNA TGCGCCAGCAGCCTCCGGACTAGCGGGAGGGCCCAAGAGACCCAGTACTTC. V usage is TRBV4-3 and J usage is TRBJ2-5, with 15 bases identical to TRBD2. This CDR3 has 17 residues. Germline V gene sequence: CDR1 LGHNA, CDR2 YSLEER. With 4 bases clipped from V and 1 base from J, the junction kept 4 bases outside the gene matches.